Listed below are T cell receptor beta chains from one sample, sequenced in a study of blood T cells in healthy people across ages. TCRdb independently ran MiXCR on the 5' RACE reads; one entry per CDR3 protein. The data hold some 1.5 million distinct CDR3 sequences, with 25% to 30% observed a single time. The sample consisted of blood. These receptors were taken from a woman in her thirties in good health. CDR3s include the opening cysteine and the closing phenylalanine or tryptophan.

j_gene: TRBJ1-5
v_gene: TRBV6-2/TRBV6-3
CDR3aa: CASTPRTGVQPQHF

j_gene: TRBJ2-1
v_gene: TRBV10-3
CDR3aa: CAIRRDNEQFF

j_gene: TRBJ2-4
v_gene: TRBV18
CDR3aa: CASSLRDSKNIQYF

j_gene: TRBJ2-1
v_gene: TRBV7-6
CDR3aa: CASSLVAGGGGEQFF

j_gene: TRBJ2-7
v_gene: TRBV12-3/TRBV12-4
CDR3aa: CASSSPIEQYF

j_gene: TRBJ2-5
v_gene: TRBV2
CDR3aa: CASSVLAVGGETQYF

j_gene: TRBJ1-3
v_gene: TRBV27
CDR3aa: CASSPAGGAGNTIYF

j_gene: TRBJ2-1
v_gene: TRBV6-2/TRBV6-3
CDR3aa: CASSNAAYNEQFF

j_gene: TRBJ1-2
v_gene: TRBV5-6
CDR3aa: CASSFGVEGYTF

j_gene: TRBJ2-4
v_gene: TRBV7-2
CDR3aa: CASSLAIGMGGRSIQYF

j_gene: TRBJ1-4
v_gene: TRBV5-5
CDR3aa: CASSSGPFTNEKLFF

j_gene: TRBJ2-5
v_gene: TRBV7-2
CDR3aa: CTSSFQRGRGETQYF

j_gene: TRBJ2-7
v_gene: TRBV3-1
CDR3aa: CASSQKQRYEQYF

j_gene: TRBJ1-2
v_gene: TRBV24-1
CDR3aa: CATRNRYYGYTF

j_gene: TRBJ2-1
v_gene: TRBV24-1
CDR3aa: CATSDPGLAGGPYNEQFF

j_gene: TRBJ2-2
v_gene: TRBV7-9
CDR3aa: CASSLPGGTVNTGELFF

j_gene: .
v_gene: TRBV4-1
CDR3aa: CASSGESSNNEQYF

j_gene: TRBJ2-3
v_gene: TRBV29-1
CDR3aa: CSVRNQGTDTQYF

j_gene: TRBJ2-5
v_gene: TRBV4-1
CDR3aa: CASSQEGRGDETQYF

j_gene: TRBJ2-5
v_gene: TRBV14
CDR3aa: CASSQGEETQYF

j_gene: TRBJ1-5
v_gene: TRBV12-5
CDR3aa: CASGLVHRGGQPQHF

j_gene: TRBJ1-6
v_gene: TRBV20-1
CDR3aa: CSARPETGYNSPLHF